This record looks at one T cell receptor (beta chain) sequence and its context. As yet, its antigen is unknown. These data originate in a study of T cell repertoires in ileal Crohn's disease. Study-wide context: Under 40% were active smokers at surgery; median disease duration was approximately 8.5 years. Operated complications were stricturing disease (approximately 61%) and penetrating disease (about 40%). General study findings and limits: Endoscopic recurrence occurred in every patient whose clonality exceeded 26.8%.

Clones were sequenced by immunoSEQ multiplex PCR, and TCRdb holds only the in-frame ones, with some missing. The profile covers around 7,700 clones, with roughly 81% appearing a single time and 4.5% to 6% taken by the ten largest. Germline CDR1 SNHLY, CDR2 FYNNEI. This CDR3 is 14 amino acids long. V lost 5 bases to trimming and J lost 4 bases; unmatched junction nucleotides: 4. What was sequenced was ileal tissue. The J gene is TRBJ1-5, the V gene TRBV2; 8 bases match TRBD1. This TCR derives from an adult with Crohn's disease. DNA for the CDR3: TGTGCCAGCAGTCCCGGACAGGGAAATCAGCCCCAGCATTTT. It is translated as CASSPGQGNQPQHF. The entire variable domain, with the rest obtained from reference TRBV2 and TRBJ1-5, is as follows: EPEVTQTPSHQVTQMGQEVILRCVPISNHLYFYWYRQILGQKVEFLVSFYNNEISEKSEIFDDQFSVERPDGSNFTLKIRSTKLEDSAMYFCASSPGQGNQPQHFGDGTRLSIL.